This is a list of T cell receptor beta chains from one sample in a study of cytomegalovirus exposure and HLA in healthy donors. Assay: immunoSEQ multiplex PCR; the TCRdb copy retains only in-frame clones and omits some. The sample contains around 100,000 clones, roughly 70% of which appear only once. Material: PBMCs. All receptors derive from a man aged 40-49 years in good health and CMV-seropositive. The CDR3 runs from the conserved cysteine through the conserved F or W. D genes are given only for firm matches. Some rows mark clone size as missing; the rest say once, few, many or name a class of expanded clone.

len	abundance	d_gene	v_gene	j_gene	CDR3aa	CDR3nt
13	few	.	TRBV6-1	TRBJ2-5	CASSRELQETQYF	TGTGCCAGCTCCCGAGAACTCCAAGAGACCCAGTACTTC
16	once	TRBD2	TRBV5-1	TRBJ2-1	CASSLYPSGSTNEQFF	TGCGCCAGCAGCTTGTACCCTAGCGGGAGTACCAATGAGCAGTTCTTC
15	few	TRBD2	TRBV6-1	TRBJ2-2	CASSGQRGWDGELFF	TGTGCCAGCAGTGGGCAGCGGGGCTGGGACGGGGAGCTGTTTTTT
12	once	.	TRBV29-1	TRBJ1-2	CSVATGNYGYTF	TGCAGCGTTGCAACAGGGAACTATGGCTACACCTTC
16	.	.	TRBV29-1	TRBJ1-2	CSGASPGAPLNYGYTF	TGCAGCGGGGCCTCCCCTGGGGCACCCCTTAACTATGGCTACACCTTC
13	.	.	TRBV6-5	TRBJ2-5	CASSYTGIETQYF	TGTGCCAGCAGTTACACAGGGATAGAGACCCAGTACTTC
13	once	TRBD1	TRBV28	TRBJ2-5	CASRYRGWETQYF	TGTGCCAGCAGGTACAGGGGTTGGGAGACCCAGTACTTC
13	.	.	TRBV10-3	TRBJ1-2	CATAAGVLYGCTF	.
14	.	.	TRBV27	TRBJ1-1	CASTETGRGTEAFF	TGTGCCAGCACAGAGACAGGCCGGGGAACTGAAGCTTTCTTT
16	once	.	TRBV7-9	TRBJ1-2	CASSLGVYSTNYGYTF	TGTGCCAGCAGCTTAGGAGTTTACAGTACTAACTATGGCTACACCTTC
16	.	.	TRBV7-9	TRBJ1-4	CASSLASGRGGEKLFF	TGTGCCAGCAGCTTAGCGAGCGGGAGGGGAGGTGAAAAACTGTTTTTT
15	.	TRBD2	TRBV30	TRBJ2-1	CAWSAGTSSYNEQFF	TGTGCCTGGAGTGCCGGGACTAGCTCCTACAATGAGCAGTTCTTC
13	.	.	TRBV6-5	TRBJ1-2	CASSYGGTGGYTF	TGTGCCAGCAGTTACGGCGGGACGGGCGGCTACACCTTC
19	.	TRBD1	TRBV27	TRBJ1-5	CASSSSPGQARMRGQPQHF	TGTGCCAGCAGTTCATCACCTGGACAGGCCCGAATGAGGGGTCAGCCCCAGCATTTT
14	.	.	TRBV5-1	TRBJ1-4	CASTQGSTNEKLFF	TGCGCCAGTACCCAGGGGTCAACTAATGAAAAACTGTTTTTT
14	.	.	TRBV27	TRBJ1-4	CASSSPGVGEKLFF	TGTGCCAGCAGCTCCCCGGGGGTCGGGGAAAAACTGTTTTTT
18	few	.	TRBV12-2	TRBJ1-2	CASRRPPGRRGANYGYTF	TGTGCAAGTCGCAGACCACCAGGGAGGAGGGGAGCTAACTATGGCTACACCTTC
14	.	.	TRBV28	TRBJ1-5	CASSFRVGNQPQHF	TGTGCCAGCAGTTTCAGGGTTGGCAATCAGCCCCAGCATTTT
18	.	TRBD2	TRBV7-9	TRBJ2-1	CASSLARDSGRAGYEQFF	TGTGCCAGCAGCTTAGCGCGAGATAGCGGGAGGGCCGGGTATGAGCAGTTCTTC
12	.	.	TRBV30	TRBJ2-7	CAWSGQANEQYF	TGTGCCTGGAGTGGCCAGGCCAACGAGCAGTACTTC